The T cell receptor (beta chain) described here comes from a study of prognosis after radiotherapy for stage I lung cancer. Study summary: SBRT was given in 3 to 5 fractions at a biologically effective dose of at least 100 Gy as radiotherapy. Findings and limits, study-wide: Post-therapy Shannon entropy was lower in patients developing distant metastases following stereotactic body radiation therapy.

The patient cohort was node-negative on CT and PET/CT, with no prior chemotherapy, radiotherapy or other malignancies. This clonotype occurred many times. What it binds is not known. This CDR3 contains 17 residues. The V gene's germline CDR1 is LGHDT and CDR2 YNNKEL (reference sequence). V lost 4 bases, J lost 5 bases, and 21 bases lay in between. The genomic DNA TCR beta CDR3 region underwent two rounds of multiplex PCR. First-round PCR used primers specific to each TRBV and TRBJ gene. TCRdb reanalysed the multiplex PCR reads using MiXCR and keeps one entry per CDR3 protein. In the table there are around 20,000 distinct CDR3 sequences, roughly two fifths of which are singletons.

The material was PBMCs, obtained before or after stereotactic body radiation therapy (not recorded which). The chain links TRBV3-1 to TRBJ2-1; TRBD2 might be the D (6 bases). The sequence was collected from a donor aged 50 or older with non-small cell lung cancer. The CDR3 DNA reads TGTGCCAGCAGCCCAGAGGGGAGAGGAGGGCCGGACAATGAGCAGTTCTTC. Translated, it gives CASSPEGRGGPDNEQFF.